The entry below describes one T cell receptor beta chain. This entry is derived from a study of blood T cell repertoires in COVID-19. Study-wide background: COVID-19 samples collected from the United States, Italy and Spain covered acute and convalescent phases. The cDNA or gDNA used as material had been derived from T cells, B-cell-depleted T cells, or PBMCs.

The CDR3 length is 14 residues. Trimming removed 5 bases from V and 9 bases from J; junction bases left unmatched: 6. Germline CDR1 SGHAT, CDR2 FQNNGV. Per the authors' pipeline: Reference gene primer amplification gave nucleated cell count estimates. Sequenced by immunoSEQ multiplex PCR; TCRdb stores in-frame clones only, minus some. The V and J calls and clone size are taken from that table; D and trimming were inferred from the DNA. The table lists some 130,000 clones, around 89% of them singletons. This receptor was identified in a man aged 45 to 65 with acute or convalescent COVID-19. Sample: peripheral blood. The chain is built from TRBV11-2 and TRBJ1-6; 8 bases map to TRBD1. The CDR3 is CASSQDRVGSPLHF. Here the CDR3 DNA reads TGTGCCAGCAGCCAGGACAGGGTCGGTTCACCCCTCCACTTT.